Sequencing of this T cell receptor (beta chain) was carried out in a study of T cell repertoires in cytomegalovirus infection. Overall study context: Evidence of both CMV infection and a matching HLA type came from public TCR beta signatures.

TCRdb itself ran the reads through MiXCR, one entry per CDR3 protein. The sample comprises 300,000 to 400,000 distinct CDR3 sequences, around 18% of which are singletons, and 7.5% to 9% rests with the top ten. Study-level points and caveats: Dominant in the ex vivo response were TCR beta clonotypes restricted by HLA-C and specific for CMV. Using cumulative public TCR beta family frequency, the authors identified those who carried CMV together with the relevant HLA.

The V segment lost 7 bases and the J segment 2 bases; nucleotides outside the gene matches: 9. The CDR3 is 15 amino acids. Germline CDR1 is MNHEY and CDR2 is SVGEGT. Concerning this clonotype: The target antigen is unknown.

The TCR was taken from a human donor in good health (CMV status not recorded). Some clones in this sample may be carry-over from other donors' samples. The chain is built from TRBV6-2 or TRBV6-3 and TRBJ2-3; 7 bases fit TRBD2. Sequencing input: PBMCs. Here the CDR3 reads CASIPTGGYTDTQYF. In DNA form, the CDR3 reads TGTGCCAGCATTCCCACCGGGGGGTACACAGATACGCAGTATTTT.